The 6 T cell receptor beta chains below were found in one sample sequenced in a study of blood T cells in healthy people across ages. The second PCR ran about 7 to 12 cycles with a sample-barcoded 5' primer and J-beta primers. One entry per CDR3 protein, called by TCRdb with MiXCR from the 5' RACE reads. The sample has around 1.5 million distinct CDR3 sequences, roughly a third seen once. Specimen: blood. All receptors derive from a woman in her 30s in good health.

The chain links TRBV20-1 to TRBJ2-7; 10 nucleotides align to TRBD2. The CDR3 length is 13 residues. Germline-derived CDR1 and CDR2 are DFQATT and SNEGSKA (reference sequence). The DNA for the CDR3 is TGCAGCGACCGACTAGCGGGCTCCTACGAGCAGTACTTC. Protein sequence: CSDRLAGSYEQYF.

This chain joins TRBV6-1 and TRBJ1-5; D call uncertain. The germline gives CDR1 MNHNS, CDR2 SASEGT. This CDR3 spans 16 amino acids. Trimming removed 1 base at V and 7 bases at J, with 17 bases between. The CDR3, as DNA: TGTGCCAGCAGTGAAGGGACGGTCCGATCCAGGCAGCCCCAGCATTTT. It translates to CASSEGTVRSRQPQHF.

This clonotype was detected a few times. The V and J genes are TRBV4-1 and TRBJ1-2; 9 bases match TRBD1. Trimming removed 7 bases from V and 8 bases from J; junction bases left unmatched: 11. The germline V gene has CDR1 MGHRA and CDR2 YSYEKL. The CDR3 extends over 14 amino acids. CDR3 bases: TGCGCCAGCAAGCGGGGACAGGGTACTAGCGGCTACACCTTC. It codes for CASKRGQGTSGYTF.

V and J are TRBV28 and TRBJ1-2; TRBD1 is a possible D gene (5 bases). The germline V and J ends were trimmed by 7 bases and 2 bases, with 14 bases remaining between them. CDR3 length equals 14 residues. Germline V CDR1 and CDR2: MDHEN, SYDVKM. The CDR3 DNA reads TGTGCCAGCAACGAGGGGCGGACGAACTATGGCTACACCTTC. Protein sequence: CASNEGRTNYGYTF.

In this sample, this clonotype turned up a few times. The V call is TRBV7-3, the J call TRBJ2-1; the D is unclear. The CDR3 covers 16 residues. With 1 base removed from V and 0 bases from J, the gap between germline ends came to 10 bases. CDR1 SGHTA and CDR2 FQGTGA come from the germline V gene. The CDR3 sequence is CASSLNFRRSYNEQFF. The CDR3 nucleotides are TGTGCCAGCAGCTTAAATTTCCGTCGCTCCTACAATGAGCAGTTCTTC.

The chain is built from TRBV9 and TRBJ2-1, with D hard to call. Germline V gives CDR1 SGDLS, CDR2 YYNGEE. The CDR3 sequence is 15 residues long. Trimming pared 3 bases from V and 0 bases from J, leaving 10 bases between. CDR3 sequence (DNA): TGTGCCAGCAGCGCGTTCTCGAGCTCCTACAATGAGCAGTTCTTC. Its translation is CASSAFSSSYNEQFF.